The TCR beta chain described here comes from a study of blood T cell repertoires in COVID-19. Looking at the study overall: Some COVID-19 samples were acute and others convalescent; all came from the United States, Italy and Spain. From T cells, B-cell-depleted T cells, or PBMCs came the material, which was cDNA or gDNA.

How the authors handled the data: Estimation of nucleated cell counts was performed using reference gene primer amplification. Generated by immunoSEQ multiplex PCR, the TCRdb table keeps only in-frame clones and is missing some. The D gene and trimming were derived from the DNA, and the V and J assignments and clone size from that table. The table has 300,000 to 450,000 clones, around 90% seen once. The CDR3 extends over 16 amino acids. Trimming took 6 bases from V and 4 from J; bases not matched to a gene: 7. Germline assignment: CDR1 LGHDT and CDR2 YNNKEL (reference sequence). Patients from Seattle were sampled longitudinally, starting during active infection.

The V gene is TRBV3-1 (or the pseudogene TRBV3-2), the J gene TRBJ2-3; 13 nucleotides align to TRBD2. Sequenced material: peripheral blood. This sequence was found in a woman between 55 and 75 years old with COVID-19, enrolled during active disease. The CDR3 bases are TGTGCCAGCAGTATACTAGCGGGGGGGCCGGCAGATACGCAGTATTTT. Amino acids: CASSILAGGPADTQYF.